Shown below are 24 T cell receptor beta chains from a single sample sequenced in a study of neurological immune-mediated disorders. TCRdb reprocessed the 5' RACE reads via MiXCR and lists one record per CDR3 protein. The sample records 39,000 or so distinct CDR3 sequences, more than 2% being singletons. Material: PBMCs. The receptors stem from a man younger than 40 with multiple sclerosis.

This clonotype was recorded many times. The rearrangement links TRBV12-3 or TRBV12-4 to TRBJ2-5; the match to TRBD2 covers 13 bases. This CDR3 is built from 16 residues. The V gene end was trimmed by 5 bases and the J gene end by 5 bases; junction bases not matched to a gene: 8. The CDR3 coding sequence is TGTGCCAGCAGTGTCACTAGCGGGGGGGCCCGGGAGACCCAGTACTTC. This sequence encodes CASSVTSGGARETQYF.

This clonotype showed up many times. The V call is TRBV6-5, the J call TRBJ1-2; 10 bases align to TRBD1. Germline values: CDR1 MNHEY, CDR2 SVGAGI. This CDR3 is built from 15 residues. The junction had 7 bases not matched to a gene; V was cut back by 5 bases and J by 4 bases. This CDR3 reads CASSPRQGAGYGYTF. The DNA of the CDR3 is TGTGCCAGCAGTCCTAGACAGGGGGCAGGCTATGGCTACACCTTC.

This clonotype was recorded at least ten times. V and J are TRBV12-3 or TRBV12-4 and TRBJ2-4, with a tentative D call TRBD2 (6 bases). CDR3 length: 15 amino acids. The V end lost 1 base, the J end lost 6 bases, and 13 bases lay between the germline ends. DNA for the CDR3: TGTGCCAGCAGTTTAGTAGGAACGCGGGGAAACATTCAGTACTTC. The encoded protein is CASSLVGTRGNIQYF.

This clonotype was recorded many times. The CDR3 sequence is CASSERENTGELFF. In nucleotides, the CDR3 is TGTGCCAGCAGTGAAAGGGAGAACACCGGGGAGCTGTTTTTT. The chain carries TRBV2 and TRBJ2-2; D call uncertain. Germline values: CDR1 SNHLY, CDR2 FYNNEI. The CDR3 runs to 14 residues. The V end was cut by 2 bases, the J end by 1 base, with 5 bases between.

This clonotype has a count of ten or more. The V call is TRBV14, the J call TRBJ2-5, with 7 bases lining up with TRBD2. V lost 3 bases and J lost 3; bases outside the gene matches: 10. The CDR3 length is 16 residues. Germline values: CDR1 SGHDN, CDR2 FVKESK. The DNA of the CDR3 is TGTGCCAGCAGCCAGGGGTTGCGGGGGAAAAAAGAGACCCAGTACTTC. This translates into CASSQGLRGKKETQYF.

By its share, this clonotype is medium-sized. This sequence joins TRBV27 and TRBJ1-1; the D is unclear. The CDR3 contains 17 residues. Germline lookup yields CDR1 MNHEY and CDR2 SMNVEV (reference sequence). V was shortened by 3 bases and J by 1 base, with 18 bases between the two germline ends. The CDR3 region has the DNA TGTGCCAGCAGTTTCAATCGGAGACACAAGGAGAACACTGAAGCTTTCTTT. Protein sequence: CASSFNRRHKENTEAFF.

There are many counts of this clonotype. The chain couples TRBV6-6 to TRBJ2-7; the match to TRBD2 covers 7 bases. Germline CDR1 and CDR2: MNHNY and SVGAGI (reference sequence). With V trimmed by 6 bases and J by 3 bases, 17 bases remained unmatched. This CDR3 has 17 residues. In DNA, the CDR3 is TGTGCCAGCAGGAGGGGAGGAGGACCGGGAGGCTTCTACGAGCAGTACTTC. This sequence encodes CASRRGGGPGGFYEQYF.

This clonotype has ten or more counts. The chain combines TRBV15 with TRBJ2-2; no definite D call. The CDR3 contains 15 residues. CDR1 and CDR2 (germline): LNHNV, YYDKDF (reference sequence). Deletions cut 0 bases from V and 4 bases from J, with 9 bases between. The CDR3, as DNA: TGTGCCACCAGCAGAGATCGAAGGTTCACCGGGGAGCTGTTTTTT. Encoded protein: CATSRDRRFTGELFF.

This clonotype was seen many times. The CDR3 coding sequence is TGCAGTGCTAGTGGGGGACAGTCCGGCACAGATACGCAGTATTTT. Translated, it gives CSASGGQSGTDTQYF. J is TRBJ2-3 and V is TRBV20-1, with 7 bases fitting TRBD1. V shed 3 bases and J 1 base; nucleotides not matched to a gene: 7. CDR3 length: 15 amino acids. Germline-derived CDR1 and CDR2 are DFQATT and SNEGSKA (reference sequence).

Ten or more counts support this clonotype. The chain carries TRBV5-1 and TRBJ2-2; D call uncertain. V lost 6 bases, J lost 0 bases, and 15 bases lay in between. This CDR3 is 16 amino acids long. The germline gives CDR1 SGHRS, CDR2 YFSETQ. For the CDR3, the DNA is TGCGCCAGCAAGGACCCTTTATCCGCGAACACCGGGGAGCTGTTTTTT. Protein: CASKDPLSANTGELFF.

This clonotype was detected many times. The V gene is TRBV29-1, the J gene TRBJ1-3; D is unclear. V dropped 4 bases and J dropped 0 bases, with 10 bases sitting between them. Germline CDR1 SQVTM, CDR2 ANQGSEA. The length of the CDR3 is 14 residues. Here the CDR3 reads CSVGEGNSGNTIYF. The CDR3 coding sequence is TGCAGCGTTGGGGAGGGAAACTCTGGAAACACCATATATTTT.

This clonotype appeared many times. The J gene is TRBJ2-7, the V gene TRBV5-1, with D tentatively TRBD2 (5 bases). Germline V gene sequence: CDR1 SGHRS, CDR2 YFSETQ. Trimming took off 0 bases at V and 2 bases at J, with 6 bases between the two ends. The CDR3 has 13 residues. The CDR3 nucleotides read TGCGCCAGCAGCTTGGACGGGACCTACGAGCAGTACTTC. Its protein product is CASSLDGTYEQYF. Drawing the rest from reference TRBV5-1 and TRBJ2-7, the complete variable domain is KAGVTQTPRYLIKTRGQQVTLSCSPISGHRSVSWYQQTPGQGLQFLFEYFSETQRNKGNFPGRFSGRQFSNSRSEMNVSTLELGDSALYLCASSLDGTYEQYFGPGTRLTVT.

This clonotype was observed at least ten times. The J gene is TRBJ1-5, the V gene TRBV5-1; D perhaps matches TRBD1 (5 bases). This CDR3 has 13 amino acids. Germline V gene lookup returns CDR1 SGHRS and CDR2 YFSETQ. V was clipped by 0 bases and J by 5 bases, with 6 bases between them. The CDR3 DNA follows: TGCGCCAGCAGCTTGGAGGGGCATCAGCCCCAGCATTTT. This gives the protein CASSLEGHQPQHF.

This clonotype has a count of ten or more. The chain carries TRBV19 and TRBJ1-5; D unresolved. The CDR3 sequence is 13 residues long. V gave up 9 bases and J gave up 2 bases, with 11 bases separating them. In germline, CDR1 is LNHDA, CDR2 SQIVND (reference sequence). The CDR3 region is CARGPDGNQPQHF. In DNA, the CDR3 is TGTGCCAGAGGACCGGATGGCAATCAGCCCCAGCATTTT.

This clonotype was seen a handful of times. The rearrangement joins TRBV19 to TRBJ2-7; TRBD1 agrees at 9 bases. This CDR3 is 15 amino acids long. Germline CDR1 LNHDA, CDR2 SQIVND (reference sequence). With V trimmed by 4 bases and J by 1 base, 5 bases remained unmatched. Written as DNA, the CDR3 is TGTGCCAGTAGTACCCCGGGACAGGGTTCCTACGAGCAGTACTTC. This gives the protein CASSTPGQGSYEQYF.

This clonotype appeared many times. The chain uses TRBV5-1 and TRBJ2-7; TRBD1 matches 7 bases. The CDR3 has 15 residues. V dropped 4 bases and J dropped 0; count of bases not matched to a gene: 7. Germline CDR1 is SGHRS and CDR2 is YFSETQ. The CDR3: CASSLGQWSSYEQYF. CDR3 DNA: TGCGCCAGCAGCCTGGGACAGTGGAGCTCCTACGAGCAGTACTTC.

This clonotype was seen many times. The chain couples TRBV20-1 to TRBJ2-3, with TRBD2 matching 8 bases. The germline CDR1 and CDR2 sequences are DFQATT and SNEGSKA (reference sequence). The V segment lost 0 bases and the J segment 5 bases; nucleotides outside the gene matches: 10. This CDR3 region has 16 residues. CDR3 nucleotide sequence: TGCAGTGCTAGAGATGCTAACGGGGGGGCCGGAGATACGCAGTATTTT. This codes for CSARDANGGAGDTQYF.

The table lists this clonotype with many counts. The CDR3 loop reads CASSGGPRDEQFF. The CDR3 nucleotides read TGTGCCAGCAGCGGCGGTCCCCGGGATGAGCAGTTCTTC. The chain links TRBV7-7 to TRBJ2-1; D call uncertain. The V gene's germline CDR1 is SSHAT and CDR2 FNYEAQ (reference sequence). This CDR3 comprises 13 residues. Trimming took off 5 bases at V and 8 bases at J, with 13 bases between the two ends.

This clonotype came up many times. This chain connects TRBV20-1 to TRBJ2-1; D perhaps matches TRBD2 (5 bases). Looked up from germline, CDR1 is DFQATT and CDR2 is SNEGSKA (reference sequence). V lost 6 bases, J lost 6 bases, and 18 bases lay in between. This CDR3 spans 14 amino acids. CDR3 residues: CSAPSLGESNEQFF. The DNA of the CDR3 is TGCAGTGCGCCATCTCTCGGGGAGAGCAATGAGCAGTTCTTC.

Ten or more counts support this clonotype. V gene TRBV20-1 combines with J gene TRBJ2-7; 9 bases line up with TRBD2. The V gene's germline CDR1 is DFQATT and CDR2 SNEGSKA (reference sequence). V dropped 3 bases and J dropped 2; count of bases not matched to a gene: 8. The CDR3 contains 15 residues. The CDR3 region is CSARGGLAPTYEQYF. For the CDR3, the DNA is TGCAGTGCTAGGGGAGGACTAGCGCCTACCTACGAGCAGTACTTC.

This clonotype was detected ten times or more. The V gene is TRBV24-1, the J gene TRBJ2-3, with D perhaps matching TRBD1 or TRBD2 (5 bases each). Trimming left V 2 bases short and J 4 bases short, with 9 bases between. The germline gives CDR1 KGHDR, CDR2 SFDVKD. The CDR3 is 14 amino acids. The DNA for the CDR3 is TGTGCCACCAGTGATTGGGGACCGTCAGATACGCAGTATTTT. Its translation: CATSDWGPSDTQYF.

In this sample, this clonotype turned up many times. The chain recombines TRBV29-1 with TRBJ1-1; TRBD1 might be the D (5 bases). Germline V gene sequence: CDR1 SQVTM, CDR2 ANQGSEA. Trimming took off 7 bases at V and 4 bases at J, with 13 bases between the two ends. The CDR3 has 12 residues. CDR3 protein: CSAVGGSTEAFF. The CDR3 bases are TGCAGCGCCGTCGGGGGGAGCACTGAAGCTTTCTTT.

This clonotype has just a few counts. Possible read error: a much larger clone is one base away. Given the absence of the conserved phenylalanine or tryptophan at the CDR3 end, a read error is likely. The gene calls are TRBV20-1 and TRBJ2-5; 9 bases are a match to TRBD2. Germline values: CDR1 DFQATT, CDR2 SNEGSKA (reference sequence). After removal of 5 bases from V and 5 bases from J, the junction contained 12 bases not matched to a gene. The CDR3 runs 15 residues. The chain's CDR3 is CSASSHSGGGETQYV. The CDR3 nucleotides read TGCAGTGCTTCCTCGCATAGCGGGGGAGGGGAGACCCAGTACGTC.

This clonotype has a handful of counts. The CDR3 nucleotides read TGTGCCAGCAGCGCGGGACTAGGGTCCTACAATGAGCAGTTCTTC. Its protein is CASSAGLGSYNEQFF. The gene calls are TRBV25-1 and TRBJ2-1, with 8 bases lining up with TRBD2. Germline-derived CDR1 and CDR2 are MGHDK and SYGVNS. The CDR3 runs 15 residues. With V trimmed by 6 bases and J by 1 base, 5 bases remained unmatched.